This T cell receptor (beta chain) was sequenced in a study of T-cell memory formation after mild COVID-19. One entry per CDR3 protein results from TCRdb running MiXCR on the 5' RACE reads. The profile shows about 560,000 distinct CDR3 sequences, about 22% of them singletons. The germline CDR1 and CDR2 sequences are GTSNPN and SVGIG (reference sequence). The CDR3 is 14 amino acids. Unmatched junction bases numbered 6, after V lost 5 bases and J lost 4 bases. This rearrangement joins TRBV30 to TRBJ2-1; 9 bases are shared with TRBD1. The sequenced sample was PBMCs or a T cell subset sorted from them (not recorded which). This TCR derives from an adult woman who had mild COVID-19 (a few samples of this study predate the infection). Cell type and time point are not known. This chain's CDR3 is CAWGGQGDYNEQFF. CDR3 DNA: TGTGCCTGGGGGGGACAGGGAGATTACAATGAGCAGTTCTTC.